This TCR beta chain derives from a study of graft-versus-host responses after intestinal transplantation (dated by TCRdb to the early 2020s). Turning to the overall study: Recipients received multivisceral, liver-intestinal, or isolated intestinal transplants. A peak of at least 4% donor T cells among recipient peripheral blood mononuclear cells was the definition used for donor T cell macrochimerism. All recipients received anti-thymocyte globulin induction followed by maintenance tacrolimus and steroids for around 3 years. Instead of going to the commercial service, samples from a few later patients were sequenced in-house on an Illumina MiSeq and processed with MiXCR. Alloreactive clones were identified by sequencing pre-transplant mixed lymphocyte reaction products and comparing these products with unstimulated pre-transplant donor and recipient T cells. After intestinal transplantation, graft-versus-host and host-versus-graft alloreactive T cell clones in the graft, circulation and bone marrow were tracked using bulk TCR-beta CDR3 sequencing. Of the 20 to 30 intestinal transplant recipients enrolled in the cohort, one of whom was a retransplant, a few patients without pretransplant specimens were excluded.

As for this clone: It has no known antigen specificity. Per-nucleotide qualities are absent, and no much larger clonotype sits a single base away.

The label giving this sample's time point can be read as: cells obtained before transplantation from donor or recipient. CD3+CD4+ and CD3+CD8+ populations were FACS-sorted from unstimulated pre-transplant donor and recipient cells taken from spleen or lymph nodes. The method behind the library was the immunoSEQ multiplex PCR assay. For most patients, genomic DNA was isolated with the Qiagen DNeasy Blood and Tissue Kit and sent frozen to Adaptive Biotechnologies for TCR sequencing. Adaptive Biotechnologies carried out high-throughput TCR-beta CDR3 sequencing of genomic DNA for most patients. Processing in the source paper ran as follows. Adaptive's ImmunoSEQ software was the source of the TCR sequencing data for over 15 patients, while a few other patients were processed with MiXCR and VDJtools. To correct CD4 versus CD8 sorting errors, sequences present in both subsets at a frequency ratio below 5:1 were removed. Because the origin of CDR3 nucleotide sequences shared between donor and recipient could not be assigned, those sequences were removed. At least 2-fold expansion over unstimulated cells and a minimum CFSE-low frequency of 0.002% (template counts) or 0.001% (read counts) were required for clones to be classified as alloreactive. A clone was considered mappable if detected in the sequenced pre-transplant spleen, lymph node, or MLR CFSE-low populations of the donor or recipient. The cumulative frequency of alloreactive clones was calculated as a percentage of all sequences, weighted by copy number. This immuneACCESS table, as held by TCRdb, lists in-frame sequences with V and J called but not all clones. Of the missing ones, under half trace to an unresolved V gene in checked studies; the others have no known cause. The D gene and trimming were derived from the DNA, and the V and J assignments and clone size from that table. The sample table shows 70,000 to 95,000 clones, and just under 95% are seen once. Approximately 1.1% of the sample rests with the top ten.

The germline V gene encodes CDR1 SNHLY and CDR2 FYNNEI. The V and J ends are trimmed by 6 bases and 0 bases, leaving 18 bases between them. The CDR3 covers 16 residues, taking in both the cysteine and the phenylalanine. Kept here is only the CDR3 DNA, which spans 48 bases and is read in frame from base 1. What the authors observed across the whole study: Conclusions were limited by the relatively low number and heterogeneity of intestinal transplant patients. Patients with donor T cell macrochimerism had high GvH to HvG T cell clonal ratios in their allografts. Early after transplant, peak levels of circulating GvH clones were associated with declines in HvG clones. GvH clones turned up in recipient bone marrow, with some appearing earlier in ileal mucosa or blood, a pattern consistent with an intestinal mucosal origin.

The source was unstimulated CD8+ T cells sorted from spleen or lymph node cells, collected before transplant. This sequence originates from a human donor who was the organ donor for an intestinal transplant. The V and J genes are TRBV2 and TRBJ2-7; the D region possibly corresponds to TRBD2 (7 bases align). CDR3 reads: CASSASGGLSSYEQYF. The DNA reads as follows: TGTGCCAGCAGCGCCTCCGGGGGGCTAAGCTCCTACGAGCAGTACTTC.